This TCR beta chain was recovered during a study of blood T cells in healthy people across ages (dated by TCRdb to the mid-2010s). Background for the entire study: Template switching captured roughly one uniquely barcoded TCR beta cDNA molecule per two T cells in model experiments. Donors of different ages were randomly distributed across sequencing lanes to avoid experimental bias. Four age groups were formed from the donors: young (average about 17 years), middle-aged (just under 40), aged (around 62) and long-lived (around 82). The study measured age-related changes in TCR beta repertoire diversity using deep sequencing normalized with unique cDNA molecular identifiers. For two donors (one aged 18 to 30 and one aged 80 or older), the study analyzed two additional independent replicas of 1 million unique cDNA reads from the same blood draw.

The approximately 39 donors, aged roughly 6 to 95 years, were systemically healthy Caucasian individuals from Russia. Roughly 9 milliliters of peripheral blood were drawn from each donor into EDTA-treated Vacutainer tubes. PBMCs were isolated by Ficoll-Paque density-gradient centrifugation, with at least 6 million obtained per sample. Total RNA, at least 6 micrograms per sample, was extracted from PBMCs with Trizol reagent. For every donor, an aliquot of PBMCs went through flow cytometry to measure the percentages of naive CD45RAhigh/CD27high T cells. A remark on this clonotype: Its recognized antigen is unknown. Base-call qualities are not available, and no considerably larger clone is one nucleotide away.

Findings and caveats that apply to the study as a whole: The percentage of naive T cells measured by flow cytometry correlated strongly with observed TCR beta diversity. Estimates of total diversity from one million sequenced T cells were regarded as lower bounds and underestimates. Observed TCR beta diversity per million T cells fell roughly linearly with age, and a significant reduction was already apparent by age roughly 40. Compared with the aged group, the long-lived group had more naive CD4+ T cells, fewer expanded clones and increased TCR diversity, a pattern suggesting age selection. Bulk unsorted PBMC profiling prevented conclusive comparison of naive and antigen-experienced compartments. The CMV infection status of donors was not known, potentially confounding age-related changes in expanded clonotypes.

A distance of 17 bases separates the germline ends of V and J, which lose 4 bases and 1 base respectively. Including cysteine and phenylalanine, the CDR3 has 17 amino acids. Solely the CDR3 DNA is kept, with 51 bases framed from the first base. Looking up the germline V gene yields CDR1 SGHRS and CDR2 YFSETQ. Library preparation was by 5' RACE. The instrument given in TCRdb is Illumina HiSeq 2500. A second roughly 7 to 12 cycle PCR used a sample-barcoded 5' primer and a J-beta primer mix. A unique molecular identifier was introduced onto each TCR beta cDNA molecule by a template-switch 5' adaptor carrying 12 random nucleotides. Each sample yielded at least 2.5 million CDR3-containing paired-end reads. First-strand cDNA was synthesized from all RNA with the Mint cDNA synthesis kit, primed by a TRBC-specific oligonucleotide. After uracil-DNA glycosylase treatment, a first 18-cycle PCR used universal primers M1SS and BC2_uni_R on all cDNA. In the source study's methods: For normalization, 1 million high-quality reads were randomly selected from each sample, with every read carrying a distinct molecular identifier. Instead of being binned into consensus sequences, reads that shared molecular identifiers were thrown out. MiTCR, with a Q25 quality threshold and the strictest error-elimination algorithm, was used for CDR3 identification, clonotype clustering and error correction. A nonparametric unseen species model with Euler transformation was used to estimate a lower bound on total TCR beta diversity. The public sequencing data were trimmed at Q25 with fastp and processed into clonotypes with MiXCR by TCRdb, which kept only in-frame beta chains. Under each unique CDR3 protein, matching rows form one entry showing the most common genes and DNA. The V and J calls follow TCRdb's processing rather than the paper's. This sample gives about 570,000 distinct CDR3 sequences in total; approximately 30% of them show up just once. The ten largest clones represent about a fifth of the sample.

Sequenced material: blood. The sequence was collected from a woman aged 70-85 years in good health. Here the chain combines TRBV5-1 and TRBJ1-4; no confident D gene assignment can be made. CDR3 protein: CASSLVSTAGTNEKLFF. The nucleotide sequence is given as TGCGCCAGCAGCCTGGTTAGTACGGCGGGAACTAATGAAAAACTGTTTTTT.